Listed below are T cell receptor beta chains from one sample, sequenced in a study of sequential checkpoint blockade in melanoma. The table came from immunoSEQ multiplex PCR; TCRdb's copy has only in-frame clones and leaves some out. In the table there are around 21,000 clones, roughly 82% of which are singletons. The input for sequencing was CD8+ T cells sorted from blood (inferred from file names), taken from a patient given nivolumab and ipilimumab in sequence. The source is a human donor with melanoma. Each CDR3 is given with its conserved first and last residue.

j_gene,v_gene,CDR3aa
TRBJ1-4,TRBV7-8,CASSPLGQGREKLFF
TRBJ1-1,TRBV10-1,CASSKGLSTEAFF
TRBJ2-7,TRBV11-3,CASSLGDSYEQYF
TRBJ2-5,TRBV28,CASSFDRALQETQYF
TRBJ2-1,TRBV28,CASSPEGSSYNEQFF
TRBJ1-2,TRBV4-3,CASSQGDRDYGYTF
TRBJ2-1,TRBV27,CASSRSGGSSYNEQFF
TRBJ1-2,TRBV10-3,CAISDLPVNYGYTF
TRBJ2-7,TRBV5-1,CASRGQGRYEQYF
TRBJ1-5,TRBV11-2,CASSLDESGRQPQHF
TRBJ1-4,TRBV28,CASSLSSLTNEKLFF
TRBJ2-3,TRBV6-5,CASSYAGGGGADTQYF
TRBJ2-7,TRBV7-9,CASSLASPEQYF
TRBJ2-3,TRBV10-3,CAISVKPSGQGITDTQYF